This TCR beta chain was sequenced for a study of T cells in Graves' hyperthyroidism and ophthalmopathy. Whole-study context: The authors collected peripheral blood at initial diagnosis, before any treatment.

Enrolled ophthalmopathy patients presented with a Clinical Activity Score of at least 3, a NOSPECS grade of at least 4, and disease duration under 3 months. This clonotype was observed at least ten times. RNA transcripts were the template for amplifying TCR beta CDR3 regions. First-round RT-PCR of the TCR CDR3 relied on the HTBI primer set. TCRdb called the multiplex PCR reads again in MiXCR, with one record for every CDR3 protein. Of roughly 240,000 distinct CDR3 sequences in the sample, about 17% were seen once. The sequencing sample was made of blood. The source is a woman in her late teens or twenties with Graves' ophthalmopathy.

The CDR3 sequence: CASSWAANTEAFF. The CDR3 DNA is TGTGCCAGCAGTTGGGCAGCGAACACTGAAGCTTTCTTT. The V and J genes are TRBV12-3 or TRBV12-4 and TRBJ1-1; D unclear. V lost 4 bases and J lost 1, with 7 bases in between. The CDR3 is 13 amino acids.